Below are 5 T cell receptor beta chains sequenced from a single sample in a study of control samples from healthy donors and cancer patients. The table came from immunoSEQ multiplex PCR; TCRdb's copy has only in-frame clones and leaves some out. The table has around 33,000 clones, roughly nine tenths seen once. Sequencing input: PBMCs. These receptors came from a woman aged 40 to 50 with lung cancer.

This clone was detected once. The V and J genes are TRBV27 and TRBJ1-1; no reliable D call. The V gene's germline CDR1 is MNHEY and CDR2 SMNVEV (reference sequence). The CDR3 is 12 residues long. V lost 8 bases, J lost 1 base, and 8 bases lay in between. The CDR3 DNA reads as TGTGCCAGCTCTGACCCGAACACTGAAGCTTTCTTT. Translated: CASSDPNTEAFF.

The CDR3 DNA sequence: TGTGCCAGCAGCCAGCGAGCGGGGGGCGTGCATGGGAATGAGCAGTTCTTC. This sequence encodes CASSQRAGGVHGNEQFF. The chain couples TRBV5-4 to TRBJ2-1, with 9 bases matching TRBD2. This CDR3 region has 17 residues. The J segment lost 7 bases and the V segment lost 4 bases, leaving 15 bases of the junction unmatched. Per the germline V gene, CDR1 is SGHNT and CDR2 is YYREEE (reference sequence).

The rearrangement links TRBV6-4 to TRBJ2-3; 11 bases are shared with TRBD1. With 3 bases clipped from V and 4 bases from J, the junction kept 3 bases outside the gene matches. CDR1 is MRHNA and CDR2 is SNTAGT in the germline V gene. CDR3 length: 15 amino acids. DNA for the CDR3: TGTGCCAGCAGTGAAACGGGACAGGGGGCAGATACGCAGTATTTT. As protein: CASSETGQGADTQYF.

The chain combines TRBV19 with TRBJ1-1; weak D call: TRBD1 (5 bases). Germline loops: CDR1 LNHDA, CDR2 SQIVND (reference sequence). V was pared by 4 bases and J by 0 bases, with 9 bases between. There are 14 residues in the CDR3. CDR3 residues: CASSRQTLNTEAFF. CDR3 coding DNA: TGTGCCAGTAGTAGACAGACCTTGAACACTGAAGCTTTCTTT.

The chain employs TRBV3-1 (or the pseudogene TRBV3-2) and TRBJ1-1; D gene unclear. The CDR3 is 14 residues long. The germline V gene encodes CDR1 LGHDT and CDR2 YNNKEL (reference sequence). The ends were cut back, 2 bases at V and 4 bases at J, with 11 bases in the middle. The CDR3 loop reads CASSQPLAGTEAFF. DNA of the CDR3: TGTGCCAGCAGCCAACCCCTCGCGGGCACTGAAGCTTTCTTT.